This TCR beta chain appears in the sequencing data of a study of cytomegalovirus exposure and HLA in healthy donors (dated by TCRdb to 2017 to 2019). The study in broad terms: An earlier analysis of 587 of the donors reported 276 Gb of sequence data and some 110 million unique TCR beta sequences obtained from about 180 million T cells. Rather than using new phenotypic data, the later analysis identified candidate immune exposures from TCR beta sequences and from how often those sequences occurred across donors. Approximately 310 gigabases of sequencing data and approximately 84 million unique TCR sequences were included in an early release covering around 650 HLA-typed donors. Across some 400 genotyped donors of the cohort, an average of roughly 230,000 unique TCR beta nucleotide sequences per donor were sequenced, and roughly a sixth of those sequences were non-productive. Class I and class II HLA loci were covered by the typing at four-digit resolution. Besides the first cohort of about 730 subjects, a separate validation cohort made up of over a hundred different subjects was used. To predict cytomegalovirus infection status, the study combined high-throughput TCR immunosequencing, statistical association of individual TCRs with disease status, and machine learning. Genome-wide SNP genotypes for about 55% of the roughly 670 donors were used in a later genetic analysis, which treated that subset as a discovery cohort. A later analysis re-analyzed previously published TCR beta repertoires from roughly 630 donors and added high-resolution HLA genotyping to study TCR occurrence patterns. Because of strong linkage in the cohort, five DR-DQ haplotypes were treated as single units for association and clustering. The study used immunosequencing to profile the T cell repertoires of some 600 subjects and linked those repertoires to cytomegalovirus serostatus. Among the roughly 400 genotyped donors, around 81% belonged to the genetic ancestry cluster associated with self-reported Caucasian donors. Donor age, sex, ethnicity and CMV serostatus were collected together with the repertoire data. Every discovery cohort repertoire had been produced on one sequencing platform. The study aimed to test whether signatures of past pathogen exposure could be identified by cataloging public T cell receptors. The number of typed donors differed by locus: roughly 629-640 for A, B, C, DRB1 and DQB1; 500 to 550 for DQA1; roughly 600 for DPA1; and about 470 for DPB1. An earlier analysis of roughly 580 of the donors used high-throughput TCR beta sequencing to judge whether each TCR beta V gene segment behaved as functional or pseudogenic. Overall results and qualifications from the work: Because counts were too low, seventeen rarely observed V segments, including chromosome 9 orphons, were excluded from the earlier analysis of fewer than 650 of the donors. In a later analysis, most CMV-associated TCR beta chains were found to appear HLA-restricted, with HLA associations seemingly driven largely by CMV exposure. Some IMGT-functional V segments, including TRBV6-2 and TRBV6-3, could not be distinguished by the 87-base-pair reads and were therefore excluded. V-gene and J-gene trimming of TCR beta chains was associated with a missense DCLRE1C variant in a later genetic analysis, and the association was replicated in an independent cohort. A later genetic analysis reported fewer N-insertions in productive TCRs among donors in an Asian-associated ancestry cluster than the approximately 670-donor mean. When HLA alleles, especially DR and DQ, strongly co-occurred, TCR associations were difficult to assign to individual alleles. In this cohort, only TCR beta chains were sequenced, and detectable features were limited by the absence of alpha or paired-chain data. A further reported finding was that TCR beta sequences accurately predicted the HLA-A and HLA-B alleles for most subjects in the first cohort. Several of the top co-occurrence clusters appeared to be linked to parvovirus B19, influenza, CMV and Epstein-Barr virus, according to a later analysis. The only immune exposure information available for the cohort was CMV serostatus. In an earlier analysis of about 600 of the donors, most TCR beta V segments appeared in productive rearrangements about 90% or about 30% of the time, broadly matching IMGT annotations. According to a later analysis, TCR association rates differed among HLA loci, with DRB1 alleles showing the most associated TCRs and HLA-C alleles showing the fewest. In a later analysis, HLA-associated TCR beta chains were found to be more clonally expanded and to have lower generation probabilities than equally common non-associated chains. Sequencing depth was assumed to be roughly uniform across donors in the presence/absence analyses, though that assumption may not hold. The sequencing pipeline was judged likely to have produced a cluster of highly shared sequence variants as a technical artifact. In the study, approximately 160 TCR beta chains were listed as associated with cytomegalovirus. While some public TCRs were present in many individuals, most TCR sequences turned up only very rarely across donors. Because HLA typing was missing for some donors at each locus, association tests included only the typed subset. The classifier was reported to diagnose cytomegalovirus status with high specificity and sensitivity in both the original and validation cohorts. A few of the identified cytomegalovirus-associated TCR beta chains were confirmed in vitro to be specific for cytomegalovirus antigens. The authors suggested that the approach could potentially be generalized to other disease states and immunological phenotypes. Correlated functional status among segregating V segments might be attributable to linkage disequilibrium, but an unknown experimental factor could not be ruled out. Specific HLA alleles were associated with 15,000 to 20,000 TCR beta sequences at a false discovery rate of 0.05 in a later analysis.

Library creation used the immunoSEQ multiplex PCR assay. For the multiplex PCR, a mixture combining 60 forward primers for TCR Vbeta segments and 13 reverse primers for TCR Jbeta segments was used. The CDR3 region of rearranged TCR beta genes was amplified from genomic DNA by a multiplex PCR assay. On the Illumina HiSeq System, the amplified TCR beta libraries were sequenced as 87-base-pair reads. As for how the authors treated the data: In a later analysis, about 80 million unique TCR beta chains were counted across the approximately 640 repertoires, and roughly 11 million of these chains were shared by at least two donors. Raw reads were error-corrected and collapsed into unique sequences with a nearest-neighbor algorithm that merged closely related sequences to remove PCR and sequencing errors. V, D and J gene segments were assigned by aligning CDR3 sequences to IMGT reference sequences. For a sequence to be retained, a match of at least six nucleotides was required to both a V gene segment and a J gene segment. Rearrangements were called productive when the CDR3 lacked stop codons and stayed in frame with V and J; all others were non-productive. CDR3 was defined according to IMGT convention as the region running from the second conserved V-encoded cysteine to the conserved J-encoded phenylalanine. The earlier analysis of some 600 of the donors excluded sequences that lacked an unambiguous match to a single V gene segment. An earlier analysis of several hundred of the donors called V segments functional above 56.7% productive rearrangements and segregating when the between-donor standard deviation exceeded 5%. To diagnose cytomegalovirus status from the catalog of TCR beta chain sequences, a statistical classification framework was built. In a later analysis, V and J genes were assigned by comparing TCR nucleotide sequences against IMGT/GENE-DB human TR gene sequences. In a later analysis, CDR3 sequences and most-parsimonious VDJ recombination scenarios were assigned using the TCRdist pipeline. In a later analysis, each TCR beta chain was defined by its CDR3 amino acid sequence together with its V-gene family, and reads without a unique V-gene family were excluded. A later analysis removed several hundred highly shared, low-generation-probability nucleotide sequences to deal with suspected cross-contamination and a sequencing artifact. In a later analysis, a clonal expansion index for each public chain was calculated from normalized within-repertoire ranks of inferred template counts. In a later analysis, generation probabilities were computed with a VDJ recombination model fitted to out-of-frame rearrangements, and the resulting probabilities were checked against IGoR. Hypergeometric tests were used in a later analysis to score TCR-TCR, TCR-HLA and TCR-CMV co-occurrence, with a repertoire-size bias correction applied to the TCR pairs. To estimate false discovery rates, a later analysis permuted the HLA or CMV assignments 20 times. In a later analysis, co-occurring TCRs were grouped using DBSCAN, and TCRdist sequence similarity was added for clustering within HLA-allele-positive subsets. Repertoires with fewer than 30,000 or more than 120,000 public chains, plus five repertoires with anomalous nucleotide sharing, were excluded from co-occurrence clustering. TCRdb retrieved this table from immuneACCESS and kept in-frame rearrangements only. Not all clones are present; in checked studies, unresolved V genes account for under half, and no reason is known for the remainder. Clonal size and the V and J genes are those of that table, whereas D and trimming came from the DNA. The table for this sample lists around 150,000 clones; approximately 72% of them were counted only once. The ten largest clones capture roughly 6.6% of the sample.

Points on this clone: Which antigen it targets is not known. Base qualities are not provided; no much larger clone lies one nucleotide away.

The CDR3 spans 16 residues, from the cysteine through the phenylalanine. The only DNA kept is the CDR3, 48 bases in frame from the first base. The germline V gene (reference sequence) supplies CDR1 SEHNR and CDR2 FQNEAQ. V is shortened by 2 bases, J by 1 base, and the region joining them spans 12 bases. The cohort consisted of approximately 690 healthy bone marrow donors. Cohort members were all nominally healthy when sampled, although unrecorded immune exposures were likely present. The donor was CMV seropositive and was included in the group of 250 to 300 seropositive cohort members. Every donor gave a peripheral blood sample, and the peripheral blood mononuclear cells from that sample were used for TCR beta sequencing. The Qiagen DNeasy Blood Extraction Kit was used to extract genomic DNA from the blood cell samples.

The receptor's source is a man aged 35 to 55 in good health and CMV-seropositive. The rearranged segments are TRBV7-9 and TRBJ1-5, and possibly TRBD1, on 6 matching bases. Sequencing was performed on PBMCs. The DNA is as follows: TGTGCCAGCAGCTTATGGGCAGGGGTCAGCAATCAGCCCCAGCATTTT. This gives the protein CASSLWAGVSNQPQHF.